The present entry profiles one T cell receptor beta chain with its context. Antigen: not known. The data were obtained in a study of graft-versus-host responses after intestinal transplantation. Measured with immunoSEQ multiplex PCR; TCRdb has only the in-frame clones, and not every one. The data contain about 100,000 clones, roughly 90% of them singletons. Germline-derived CDR1 and CDR2 are MNHNY and SVGAGI (reference sequence). The V gene lost 6 bases and the J gene lost 7 bases, with 13 bases spanning the gap. The CDR3 covers 14 residues. The clonotype comes from a human donor who was the organ donor for an intestinal transplant. V and J are TRBV6-6 and TRBJ1-6, with D perhaps TRBD1 (5 bases). The material sequenced was unstimulated CD4+ T cells sorted from spleen or lymph node cells, taken before transplant. The CDR3 nucleotides are TGTGCCAGCAGGGTAGACAGTTCAAATTCACCCCTCCACTTT. Protein sequence: CASRVDSSNSPLHF.